A single sample gave rise to the 14 T cell receptor beta chains below, sequenced in a study of tumor-infiltrating lymphocytes in primary liver carcinoma. Making TCR beta cDNA involved approximately 510 ng total RNA and a constant-region primer. The TCR beta library was amplified through three nested multiplex PCR rounds in a modified ARM-PCR procedure. TRBV1-TRBV30 forward primers paired with a C-beta reverse primer were used in the first two PCR rounds, which ran approximately 10 cycles each. From the multiplex PCR reads, TCRdb called clonotypes with MiXCR, one entry per CDR3 protein. The sample includes fewer than 70,000 distinct CDR3 sequences, less than 75% of them seen just once. The source material, roughly 18-32 mg of unsorted bulk tissue, was used to co-extract RNA and DNA. Sequencing was carried out using liver tumor tissue from sampling region 2. Specified subset: tumor region T2, inferior pole. The receptors derive from a man aged 40-50 years with primary liver carcinoma and hepatitis B virus infection.

This clonotype occurred once. A junction end diverges from the germline sequence, so it may reflect a read error. The chain carries TRBV11-2 and TRBJ2-5, with D unclear. Germline V gene sequence: CDR1 SGHAT, CDR2 FQNNGV. The CDR3 has 14 amino acids. The CDR3 loop reads CASSLWRSGETQYF. The CDR3 DNA reads as TGTGCCAGCAGCTTATGGCGGTCTGGAGAGACCCAATACTTC.

This chain uses TRBV11-2 with TRBJ2-1, with TRBD2 as a possible D gene (5 bases). Per germline, CDR1 SGHAT and CDR2 FQNNGV. The CDR3 is made up of 16 amino acids. V gave up 0 bases and J gave up 14 bases, with 23 bases separating them. The CDR3 coding sequence is TGTGCCAGCAGCTTAGAGCTCCTAACGGGAATGAATGGGAAGTTCTTC. Residues: CASSLELLTGMNGKFF.

This clonotype is labeled as medium-sized (0.01 to 0.1%). The chain recombines TRBV11-2 with TRBJ2-7; D possibly uses TRBD1 or TRBD2 (5 bases each). Germline-derived CDR1 and CDR2 are SGHAT and FQNNGV. The V end was cut by 3 bases, the J end by 0 bases, with 15 bases between. The CDR3 is made up of 16 amino acids. Written as DNA, the CDR3 is TGTGCCAGCAGCTTTCATGGGGGTCAAAGCTCCTACGAGCAGTACTTC. Its translation is CASSFHGGQSSYEQYF.

This clonotype has a count of ten or more. The chain recombines TRBV4-1 with TRBJ2-1; possible D gene TRBD2, 6 bases. CDR1 is MGHRA, CDR2 YSYEKL, per germline. The CDR3 consists of 15 residues. The V end lost 5 bases, the J end lost 6 bases, and 17 bases lay between the germline ends. CDR3 region: CASSLRHTSPNEQFF. In DNA form, the CDR3 reads TGCGCCAGCAGCTTAAGGCATACTAGCCCCAATGAGCAGTTCTTC.

The V gene is TRBV12-3 or TRBV12-4, the J gene TRBJ2-3; D gene ambiguous. The CDR3 contains 15 residues. Trimming removed 7 bases from V and 7 bases from J, with 21 bases in between. CDR3: CASKNLETHWNTQYF. For the CDR3, the DNA is TGTGCCAGCAAAAATCTGGAGACTCATTGGAATACGCAGTATTTT.

This clonotype was seen many times. J is TRBJ1-2 and V is TRBV7-9; D is uncertain. The CDR3 covers 13 residues. Germline V CDR1 and CDR2: SEHNR, FQNEAQ (reference sequence). V was clipped by 1 base and J by 7 bases, with 10 bases between them. The CDR3 nucleotides are TGTGCCAGCAGCTTAGAAGAGGGCACTGGCTACACCTTC. Translation gives CASSLEEGTGYTF.

This clonotype was seen only once. A read error may produce the germline difference seen at one junction end. V and J are TRBV6-1 and TRBJ2-7; possible D gene TRBD2, 5 bases. This CDR3 has 16 residues. Germline assignment: CDR1 MNHNS and CDR2 SASEGT. CDR3: CASRASVLGSSYEQHF. The CDR3 DNA reads as TGTGCCAGCAGGGCAAGTGTCTTAGGGAGCTCCTACGAGCAGCACTTC.

Note on this clonotype: A junction end diverges from the germline sequence, so it may reflect a read error. The chain links TRBV11-2 to TRBJ1-2; 8 bases align to TRBD1. The CDR3 is made up of 13 amino acids. Germline V gene lookup returns CDR1 SGHAT and CDR2 FQNNGV. In nucleotides, the CDR3 is TGTGCCAGCAGCTCAGGGGGCAACTATGACTACACCTTC. Amino acids: CASSSGGNYDYTF.

On this clonotype itself: A read error may account for a junction end that differs from germline. Written as DNA, the CDR3 is TGTGTCAGCAGCTTAGATCTTGGTGGATGGGTGAGGTACTTC. As protein: CVSSLDLGGWVRYF. V and J are TRBV11-2 and TRBJ2-7; unclear D gene. Germline V CDR1 and CDR2: SGHAT, FQNNGV. This CDR3 region has 14 residues.

The table lists this clonotype with many counts. V gene TRBV10-1 combines with J gene TRBJ2-7; 9 nucleotides align to TRBD1. V gave up 10 bases and J gave up 4 bases; unmatched junction bases: 11. The CDR3 consists of 14 residues. Looked up from germline, CDR1 is WNHNN and CDR2 is SYGVQD (reference sequence). CDR3 coding DNA: TGCGCCATCCCACAAGGACAGGGGTTGTACGAGCAGTACTTC. This gives the protein CAIPQGQGLYEQYF.

Regarding this clonotype: Because the CDR3 is missing its conserved closing phenylalanine or tryptophan, this is likely a read error. The chain combines TRBV11-3 with TRBJ1-1; D unclear. Germline values: CDR1 SGHNT, CDR2 YENEEA. The CDR3 is 15 residues long. CDR3 region: CASSSGSGWGTEAFL. CDR3 DNA: TGTGCTAGCAGCTCAGGATCCGGCTGGGGTACTGAAGCTTTCCTT.

On this clonotype: Its ends do not fully match the called genes, so a read error is possible. The chain carries TRBV7-9 and TRBJ2-2; weak D call: TRBD2 (5 bases). Germline loops: CDR1 SEHNR, CDR2 FQNEAQ (reference sequence). There are 16 residues in the CDR3. CDR3 sequence reads: CASSLVLRGWTGELLF. CDR3 nucleotides: TGTGCCAGCAGCTTAGTCCTTCGGGGTTGGACCGGGGAGCTGTTATTT.

About this clonotype itself: A read error may be the cause here, since a much bigger clone is one base away. The chain joins TRBV28 to TRBJ2-3; TRBD2 matches at 8 bases. Germline V gene sequence: CDR1 MDHEN, CDR2 SYDVKM. The ends lost 3 bases at V and 3 bases at J; junction bases unmatched: 2. This CDR3 region has 14 residues. The CDR3 bases are TGTGCCAGCAGTTTCATAGCGGGGACAGATACGCAGTATTTT. Translation: CASSFIAGTDTQYF.

This clonotype showed up just a few times. One end of the junction does not line up with germline, which may come from a read error. This chain uses TRBV4-2 with TRBJ1-1; 8 bases fit TRBD1. CDR3 length: 17 amino acids. Germline values: CDR1 LGHNA, CDR2 YNFKEQ. CDR3 sequence: CASSQGYGQGFWTEAFF. In DNA form, the CDR3 reads TGTGCCAGTAGCCAAGGGTACGGACAGGGTTTTTGGACGGAAGCTTTCTTT.